These 21 T cell receptor beta chains came from one sample sequenced in a study of T-cell reconstitution after alpha-beta-depleted transplantation in children (TCRdb year 2016). In light of the paper, this sample's treatment or condition label describes: allogeneic hematopoietic cell transplantation with graft depleted of TCRalphabeta T cells and CD19 B cells. Libraries were built with PCR. TCRdb records Illumina HiSeq 2500 as the sequencer. TCR libraries were prepared with molecular barcoding, using unique molecular identifiers to normalize TCRbeta repertoire quantification. TCRdb cleaned the public reads at Q25 with fastp, built clones with MiXCR and kept in-frame beta chains. Merged by CDR3 protein, the rows form single entries marked with the most common genes and DNA. The sample includes hundreds of thousands of distinct CDR3 sequences, with 11% observed a single time. The ten largest clones represent about a quarter of the sample.

The sequences come from peripheral blood, collected 180 days after TCRalphabeta/CD19-depleted stem cell transplant. These receptors were collected from a male patient aged 2 to 10 who had a stem cell transplant for chronic granulomatous disease, so the T cells may come from the graft donor.

This clonotype was picked up many times. V is TRBV7-8 and J is TRBJ2-1, with 9 bases matching TRBD2. Germline CDR1 SGHVS, CDR2 FQNEAQ. With 2 bases clipped from V and 3 bases from J, the junction kept 8 bases outside the gene matches. The CDR3 loop spans 17 amino acids. CDR3 sequence: CASSLRGGAWDYNEQFF. The DNA of the CDR3 is TGTGCCAGCAGCTTACGCGGGGGGGCCTGGGACTACAATGAGCAGTTCTTC.

This clonotype was picked up one time. This clone may be a read error of a much larger clone one base away. The chain carries TRBV9 and TRBJ2-2; D call uncertain. CDR3 length: 16 residues. V was shortened by 0 bases and J by 0 bases, with 9 bases between the two germline ends. Germline CDR1 reads SGDLS; CDR2 reads YYNGEE. The CDR3 protein is CASSVGSTANTGELFF. CDR3 nucleotide sequence: TGTGCCAGCAGCGTAGGCAGCACTGCGAACACCGGGGAGCTGTTTTTT.

The sample holds many counts of this clonotype. The chain links TRBV10-3 to TRBJ2-3; possible D gene TRBD2, 5 bases. The CDR3 consists of 15 residues. The V and J ends lost 0 bases and 4 bases respectively, with 11 bases between them. The germline V gene has CDR1 ENHRY and CDR2 SYGVKD. This chain's CDR3 is CAISESREDADTQYF. As DNA, the CDR3 is TGTGCCATCAGTGAGTCGAGGGAAGACGCAGATACGCAGTATTTT.

About this clonotype: A much bigger clone sits one base away, suggesting this may be a read error. The chain employs TRBV5-6 and TRBJ2-1, with no clear D. V dropped 9 bases and J dropped 0 bases, with 25 bases sitting between them. CDR3 length: 18 residues. Looked up from germline, CDR1 is SGHDT and CDR2 is YYEEEE. The CDR3 is CAMGPWPNPLLSYNEQFF. In DNA, the CDR3 is TGTGCCATGGGCCCATGGCCAAATCCGTTACTCTCCTACAATGAGCAGTTCTTC.

This clonotype was seen at least ten times. V gene TRBV29-1 combines with J gene TRBJ1-1; D not resolved. Germline V gene lookup returns CDR1 SQVTM and CDR2 ANQGSEA. V lost 4 bases and J 3 bases, leaving 15 bases between the germline ends. The CDR3 is made up of 14 amino acids. Here the CDR3 reads CSVVNTGQHTEAFF. Written as DNA, the CDR3 is TGCAGCGTTGTTAACACGGGTCAGCACACTGAAGCTTTCTTT.

The table lists this clonotype with many counts. The chain joins TRBV6-1 to TRBJ1-1, with 8 bases lining up with TRBD1. CDR1 is MNHNS and CDR2 is SASEGT in the germline V gene. This CDR3 region has 12 residues. V lost 4 bases and J lost 7; bases outside the gene matches: 2. DNA of the CDR3: TGTGCCAGCAGTGGGACAGGGTTTGAAGCTTTCTTT. It is translated as CASSGTGFEAFF.

This clonotype was seen at least ten times. The CDR3 here is CASSAGVGQGSYNEQFF. The CDR3 DNA reads TGTGCCAGCAGCGCGGGGGTTGGACAGGGCTCCTACAATGAGCAGTTCTTC. The chain is built from TRBV9 and TRBJ2-1; 8 bases fit TRBD1. The trim removed 3 bases at V and 0 bases at J, leaving 8 bases unmatched. The CDR3 is 17 amino acids. Germline V gene sequence: CDR1 SGDLS, CDR2 YYNGEE.

In this sample, this clonotype turned up a few times. This rearrangement joins TRBV5-1 to TRBJ2-1; TRBD2 agrees at 11 bases. Germline CDR1 is SGHRS and CDR2 is YFSETQ. The CDR3 totals 15 residues. Germline trimming cut 4 bases from V and 6 bases from J; bases unmatched to any gene: 6. CDR3 sequence reads: CASSPIAGGSNEQFF. CDR3 DNA: TGCGCCAGCAGCCCGATAGCGGGAGGGAGCAATGAGCAGTTCTTC.

This clonotype was counted many times. The chain links TRBV4-2 to TRBJ1-1, with D hard to call. CDR1 is LGHNA and CDR2 is YNFKEQ in the germline V gene. The V and J ends lost 0 bases and 1 base respectively, with 9 bases between them. This CDR3 is built from 15 residues. The DNA of the CDR3 is TGTGCCAGCAGCCAAGAACGAGCAGAGAACACTGAAGCTTTCTTT. This gives the protein CASSQERAENTEAFF.

This clonotype was observed at least ten times. V and J are TRBV12-3 or TRBV12-4 and TRBJ2-7; 7 bases match TRBD2. The CDR3 extends over 15 amino acids. V lost 3 bases and J lost 0; bases outside the gene matches: 5. CDR3 loop: CASSFGWDYSYEQYF. The CDR3 DNA is TGTGCCAGCAGTTTTGGTTGGGACTACTCCTACGAGCAGTACTTC.

Details on this clonotype: It is likely a read error, because the conserved phenylalanine at the end of the CDR3 is missing. The chain couples TRBV6-1 to TRBJ2-4, with 8 positions matching TRBD1. V lost 6 bases, J lost 3 bases, and 10 bases stayed unmatched. There are 16 residues in the CDR3. Germline V gene data show CDR1 as MNHNS and CDR2 as SASEGT. The CDR3 DNA follows: TGTGCCAGCAGGCAAACCATAACAGGGGGCAAAAACATTCAGTACTCC. It yields the protein CASRQTITGGKNIQYS.

In its sample, this clonotype was seen many times. The chain recombines TRBV27 with TRBJ2-7; 8 nucleotides line up with TRBD1. The CDR3 is made up of 14 amino acids. V trimming: 5 bases; J trimming: 3 bases; junction bases outside the gene matches: 6. Germline-derived CDR1 and CDR2 are MNHEY and SMNVEV (reference sequence). This CDR3 reads CASSPYGQGYEQYF. The CDR3 nucleotides are TGTGCCAGCAGTCCCTATGGACAGGGCTACGAGCAGTACTTC.

The chain has TRBV3-1 and TRBJ2-7; D remains unclear. The CDR3 runs 11 residues. CDR1 LGHDT and CDR2 YNNKEL come from the germline V gene (reference sequence). The V and J ends lost 2 bases and 5 bases respectively, with 4 bases between them. The CDR3: CASSQSDEQYF. The DNA for the CDR3 is TGTGCCAGCAGCCAATCCGACGAGCAGTACTTC.

The table lists this clonotype with many counts. The V gene is TRBV5-1, the J gene TRBJ2-1, with a possible D match to TRBD2 (5 bases). The CDR3 consists of 15 residues. V dropped 4 bases and J dropped 1 base, with 12 bases sitting between them. Germline CDR1 is SGHRS and CDR2 is YFSETQ. For the CDR3, the DNA is TGCGCCAGCAGCCCACAAGGAGGATCCTACAATGAGCAGTTCTTC. Amino acids: CASSPQGGSYNEQFF.

This clonotype was observed at least ten times. J is TRBJ2-7 and V is TRBV12-3 or TRBV12-4; 12 positions match TRBD2. The CDR3 is 15 residues long. V lost 6 bases, J lost 3 bases, and 6 bases stayed unmatched. The CDR3, as DNA: TGTGCCAGCAGCGGGGGACTAGCGGGTTACTACGAGCAGTACTTC. Its protein product is CASSGGLAGYYEQYF.

There are many counts of this clonotype. One end of the junction varies from germline; a read error may be responsible. The rearrangement joins TRBV20-1 to TRBJ1-6; TRBD1 is a possible D gene (6 bases). The germline gives CDR1 DFQATT, CDR2 SNEGSKA (reference sequence). This CDR3 spans 14 amino acids. CDR3 nucleotides: TGCAGTGCGAGAGAGGGGGGGAGGGGCTCACCCCTCCACTTT. Translation: CSAREGGRGSPLHF.

This clonotype showed up many times. The V and J genes are TRBV11-2 and TRBJ1-1; D perhaps matches TRBD1 (6 bases). This CDR3 is built from 15 residues. The V gene's germline CDR1 is SGHAT and CDR2 FQNNGV. Trimming took 3 bases from V and 5 from J, leaving 16 bases between them. CDR3 in DNA: TGTGCCAGCAGCTTCATGACAGGACAGAGGACTGAAGCTTTCTTT. Its protein is CASSFMTGQRTEAFF.

This clonotype was seen at least ten times. The rearrangement links TRBV20-1 to TRBJ2-3; 8 nucleotides line up with TRBD2. With 0 bases clipped from V and 4 bases from J, the junction kept 6 bases outside the gene matches. The CDR3 runs 15 residues. Germline lookup yields CDR1 DFQATT and CDR2 SNEGSKA (reference sequence). The CDR3 here is CSARDLAGFADTQYF. The CDR3 DNA reads as TGCAGTGCTAGAGACTTAGCGGGATTCGCAGATACGCAGTATTTT.

Points on this clonotype: It may be a read error: a sequence one base away is much more abundant. This chain uses TRBV12-3 or TRBV12-4 with TRBJ1-6; D perhaps matches TRBD1 (6 bases). CDR3 length equals 17 residues. The CDR3, as DNA: TGTACCAGCAGTTTACAGGTTTCGGGGGGCAATAATTCACCCCTCCACTTT. This encodes CTSSLQVSGGNNSPLHF.

This clonotype was picked up many times. The V call is TRBV14, the J call TRBJ1-6; D unresolved. The CDR3 is made up of 14 amino acids. CDR1 and CDR2 from the germline V gene are SGHDN and FVKESK. Deletions cut 4 bases from V and 5 bases from J, with 9 bases between. CDR3 protein: CASSRGPHNSPLHF. CDR3 nucleotides: TGTGCCAGCAGCCGCGGACCCCATAATTCACCCCTCCACTTT.

The sample holds many counts of this clonotype. V usage is TRBV6-1 and J usage is TRBJ2-5, with TRBD1 as a possible D gene (6 bases). CDR1 and CDR2 from the germline V gene are MNHNS and SASEGT. CDR3 length equals 17 residues. V was cut by 6 bases and J by 4 bases, with 24 bases left in between. CDR3 coding DNA: TGTGCCAGCAGCCCCATAGGACAGAGCGTCCTCCGAGAGACCCAGTACTTC. This encodes CASSPIGQSVLRETQYF.